This T cell receptor (beta chain) comes out of a study of OX40 agonist ivuxolimab in advanced cancers. Study-wide points: Relative to CD4+ cells, CD8+ T cells on average had more expanded clones. Still undetermined is the antigen specificity of the expanded peripheral T cells. Certain nonresponders additionally had low normalized T-cell clonal expansion.

TCRdb's copy holds only in-frame clones and misses some; the assay was immunoSEQ multiplex PCR. In the table there are tens of thousands of clones, 80% to 85% of which are singletons. Points on this clone: Its specificity is not known.

Germline V gene lookup returns CDR1 LNHDA and CDR2 SQIVND (reference sequence). The CDR3 runs to 12 residues. V lost 6 bases and J 7 bases, leaving 10 bases between the germline ends. The specimen comprised CD4+ or CD8+ T cells sorted from blood, sampled in a trial of the OX40 agonist ivuxolimab. The chain is built from TRBV19 and TRBJ1-5; D remains unclear. The receptor comes from an adult with an advanced solid tumor such as melanoma, head and neck, liver or kidney cancer. CDR3 DNA: TGTGCCAGTAGCAGAGGCAGGCAGCCCCAGCATTTT. It specifies CASSRGRQPQHF. Complete variable domain (other parts from reference TRBV19 and TRBJ1-5): DGGITQSPKYLFRKEGQNVTLSCEQNLNHDAMYWYRQDPGQGLRLIYYSQIVNDFQKGDIAEGYSVSREKKESFPLTVTSAQKNPTAFYLCASSRGRQPQHFGDGTRLSIL.